This T cell receptor beta chain was recorded in a study of cytomegalovirus exposure and HLA in healthy donors. Trimming took 5 bases from V and 14 from J, leaving 10 bases between them. Germline V gene sequence: CDR1 MNHEY, CDR2 SMNVEV (reference sequence). The length of the CDR3 is 10 residues. The PCR employed 60 Vbeta primers together with 13 Jbeta primers. The repertoire was sequenced with immunoSEQ multiplex PCR; TCRdb's copy has only in-frame clones and lacks some. This sample has approximately 88,000 clones, with around 64% found just once. In the case of this clone: This sample also contains other DNA sequences that code for the same CDR3.

J is TRBJ2-1 and V is TRBV27, with D uncertain. Sequencing was performed on PBMCs. The origin of this receptor is a man in his 60s in good health and CMV-seronegative. CDR3 DNA sequence: TGTGCCAGCAGTAGTCCAGTCGAGTTCTTC. Protein: CASSSPVEFF.